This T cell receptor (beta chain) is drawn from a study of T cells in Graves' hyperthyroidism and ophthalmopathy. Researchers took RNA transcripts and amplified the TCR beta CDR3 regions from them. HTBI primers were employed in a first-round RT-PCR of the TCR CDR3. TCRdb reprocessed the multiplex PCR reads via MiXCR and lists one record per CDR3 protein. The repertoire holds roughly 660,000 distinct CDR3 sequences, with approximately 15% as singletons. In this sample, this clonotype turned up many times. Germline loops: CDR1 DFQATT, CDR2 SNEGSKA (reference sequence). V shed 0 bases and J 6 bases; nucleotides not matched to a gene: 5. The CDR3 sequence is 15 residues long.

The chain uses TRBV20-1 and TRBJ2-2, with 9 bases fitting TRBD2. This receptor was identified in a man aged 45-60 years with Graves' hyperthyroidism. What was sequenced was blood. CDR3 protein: CSAREREGHPGELFF. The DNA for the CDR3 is TGCAGTGCTAGAGAGCGGGAGGGCCATCCCGGGGAGCTGTTTTTT.